The 6 T cell receptor beta chains given below trace back to one sample, sequenced in a study of OX40 agonist ivuxolimab in advanced cancers. Sequencing used immunoSEQ multiplex PCR; TCRdb keeps in-frame clones, though not all of them. This table has some 140,000 clones, 93% appearing once. The source was CD4+ or CD8+ T cells sorted from blood, collected in a trial of the OX40 agonist ivuxolimab. All receptors come from an adult with an advanced solid tumor such as melanoma, head and neck, liver or kidney cancer.

The genes are TRBV28 and TRBJ1-2; D might be TRBD1 (6 bases). The CDR3 loop spans 17 amino acids. Germline loops: CDR1 MDHEN, CDR2 SYDVKM. V was trimmed by 7 bases and J by 3 bases, leaving 24 bases between them. The chain's CDR3 is CASTTIYGQGFHYGYTF. For the CDR3, the DNA is TGTGCCAGCACTACGATCTATGGGCAGGGGTTTCACTATGGCTACACCTTC.

The rearrangement links TRBV7-6 to TRBJ2-7; the D call may be TRBD1 or TRBD2 (5 bases each). The CDR3 extends over 14 amino acids. Germline loops: CDR1 SGHVS, CDR2 FNYEAQ. The germline V and J ends were trimmed by 1 base and 7 bases, with 14 bases remaining between them. The CDR3 here is CASSLVGPTGEQYF. The DNA for the CDR3 is TGTGCCAGCAGCTTAGTGGGACCTACGGGGGAGCAGTACTTC.

The chain employs TRBV18 and TRBJ1-2, with D unresolved. Looked up from germline, CDR1 is KGHSH and CDR2 is LQKENI. Between the trimmed V and J ends, which lost 0 bases and 8 bases, there was a span of 13 bases. The CDR3 totals 14 residues. This CDR3 reads CASSPPADRGGYTF. The DNA of the CDR3 is TGTGCCAGCTCACCACCGGCAGACCGCGGAGGCTACACCTTC.

This rearrangement joins TRBV6-1 to TRBJ2-5; tentatively, D is TRBD1 (5 bases). Per germline, CDR1 MNHNS and CDR2 SASEGT. The CDR3 length is 14 residues. Trimming removed 3 bases from V and 4 bases from J, with 12 bases in between. The CDR3 bases are TGTGCCAGCAGTGAGGTTACAGGACCAGAGACCCAGTACTTC. Residues: CASSEVTGPETQYF.

The CDR3 DNA follows: TGTGCCAGCAGCTTAGACGGGGGGACTGAAGCTTTCTTT. Its translation: CASSLDGGTEAFF. The chain couples TRBV7-9 to TRBJ1-1, with D possibly matching TRBD1 (5 bases). In germline, CDR1 is SEHNR, CDR2 FQNEAQ (reference sequence). V was shortened by 1 base and J by 5 bases, with 8 bases between the two germline ends. CDR3 length equals 13 residues.

The rearrangement links TRBV6-6 to TRBJ1-5; perhaps TRBD1 as D (6 bases). This CDR3 contains 14 residues. V was trimmed by 6 bases and J by 4 bases, leaving 13 bases between them. Germline-derived CDR1 and CDR2 are MNHNY and SVGAGI (reference sequence). CDR3: CASRDRQVNQPQHF. In DNA form, the CDR3 reads TGTGCCAGCAGAGACCGACAGGTTAATCAGCCCCAGCATTTT.